The 8 T cell receptor beta chains below come from one sample, sequenced in a study of control samples from healthy donors and cancer patients. Profiled with immunoSEQ multiplex PCR; TCRdb holds only in-frame clones, not every one. The sample comprises almost 85,000 clones, roughly 93% of which are singletons, and 4.5% to 6% rests with the top ten. Sequencing used blood. Receptor source: a woman between 18 and 29 years old in good health.

The chain couples TRBV5-1 to TRBJ2-1; TRBD2 matches at 8 bases. The germline gives CDR1 SGHRS, CDR2 YFSETQ. The V and J ends lost 3 bases and 9 bases, in that order; junction bases with no gene match: 17. This CDR3 is built from 17 residues. As DNA, the CDR3 is TGCGCCAGCAGCTCCTACCTCCGACTAGCGCGGGGTATTGAGCAGTTCTTC. Translated: CASSSYLRLARGIEQFF.

This clone is a singleton in its sample. The chain joins TRBV27 to TRBJ1-1; 8 bases are shared with TRBD1. The CDR3 length is 16 residues. Germline CDR1 is MNHEY and CDR2 is SMNVEV (reference sequence). V shed 4 bases, J shed 0 bases, and the junction held 7 bases outside the gene matches. Here the CDR3 reads CASSSGQGRMNTEAFF. CDR3 nucleotide sequence: TGTGCCAGCAGTTCAGGACAGGGAAGGATGAACACTGAAGCTTTCTTT.

This clone is a singleton in its sample. The chain links TRBV19 to TRBJ1-4; D gene unclear. CDR3 length: 15 residues. The V and J ends lost 3 bases and 10 bases respectively, with 18 bases between them. Germline CDR1 and CDR2: LNHDA and SQIVND (reference sequence). The chain's CDR3 is CASSIPGLSAGKLFF. The CDR3 DNA sequence: TGTGCCAGTAGTATTCCCGGGCTCTCCGCGGGAAAACTGTTTTTT.

The rearrangement links TRBV24-1 to TRBJ2-3; 9 positions match TRBD1. CDR3 length equals 18 residues. Germline loops: CDR1 KGHDR, CDR2 SFDVKD. V shed 5 bases and J 5 bases; nucleotides not matched to a gene: 16. The DNA for the CDR3 is TGTGCCACCAGTGCCCACCACCTCGGACAGGGGAGAGTAGATACGCAGTATTTT. Its translation: CATSAHHLGQGRVDTQYF.

The V gene is TRBV5-1, the J gene TRBJ2-3, with D unclear. Per germline, CDR1 SGHRS and CDR2 YFSETQ. The CDR3 totals 13 residues. The germline V and J ends were trimmed by 1 base and 6 bases, with 9 bases remaining between them. The CDR3 sequence: CASSLLVADTQYF. The CDR3 DNA follows: TGCGCCAGCAGCTTGTTGGTAGCCGATACGCAGTATTTT.

This chain connects TRBV9 to TRBJ1-1; 7 bases match TRBD1. This CDR3 is 15 amino acids long. The ends lost 0 bases at V and 1 base at J; junction bases unmatched: 3. Per germline, CDR1 SGDLS and CDR2 YYNGEE. The CDR3 sequence: CASSVEGTANTEAFF. In DNA form, the CDR3 reads TGTGCCAGCAGCGTAGAAGGGACAGCGAACACTGAAGCTTTCTTT. The full variable domain, its missing parts supplied by reference TRBV9 and TRBJ1-1, is DSGVTQTPKHLITATGQRVTLRCSPRSGDLSVYWYQQSLDQGLQFLIQYYNGEERAKGNILERFSAQQFPDLHSELNLSSLELGDSALYFCASSVEGTANTEAFFGQGTRLTVV.

The genes are TRBV7-6 and TRBJ2-7, with 7 bases that match TRBD2. The CDR3 is 15 amino acids. Germline V gene lookup returns CDR1 SGHVS and CDR2 FNYEAQ. With V trimmed by 2 bases and J by 0 bases, 4 bases remained unmatched. CDR3 nucleotide sequence: TGTGCCAGCAGCTTAAGCGGGGAGAGCTCCTACGAGCAGTACTTC. Its protein is CASSLSGESSYEQYF. The full variable domain, completed using reference TRBV7-6 and TRBJ2-7, is GAGVSQSPRYKVTKRGQDVALRCDPISGHVSLYWYRQALGQGPEFLTYFNYEAQQDKSGLPNDRFSAERPEGSISTLTIQRTEQRDSAMYRCASSLSGESSYEQYFGPGTRLTVT.

The V and J genes are TRBV4-3 and TRBJ2-3; D not certain. The CDR3 covers 15 residues. Germline V gene lookup returns CDR1 LGHNA and CDR2 YSLEER. The V and J ends lost 0 bases and 0 bases respectively, with 7 bases between them. DNA of the CDR3: TGCGCCAGCAGCCAAGAACCGGGTAGCACAGATACGCAGTATTTT. Protein: CASSQEPGSTDTQYF.